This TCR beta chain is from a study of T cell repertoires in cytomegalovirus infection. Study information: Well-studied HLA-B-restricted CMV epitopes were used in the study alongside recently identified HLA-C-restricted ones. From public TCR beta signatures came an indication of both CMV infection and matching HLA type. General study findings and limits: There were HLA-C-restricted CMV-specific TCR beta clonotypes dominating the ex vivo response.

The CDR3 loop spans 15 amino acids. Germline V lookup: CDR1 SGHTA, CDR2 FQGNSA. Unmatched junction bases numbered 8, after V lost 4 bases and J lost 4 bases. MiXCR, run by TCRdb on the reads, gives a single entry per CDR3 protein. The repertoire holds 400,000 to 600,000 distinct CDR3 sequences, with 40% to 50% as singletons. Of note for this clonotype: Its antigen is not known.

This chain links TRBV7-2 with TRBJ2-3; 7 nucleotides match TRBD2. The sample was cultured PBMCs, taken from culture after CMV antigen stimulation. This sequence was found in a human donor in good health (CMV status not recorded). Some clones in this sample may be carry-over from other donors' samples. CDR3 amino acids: CASSWTSGSADTQYF. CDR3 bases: TGTGCCAGCAGCTGGACTAGTGGGAGCGCAGATACGCAGTATTTT.